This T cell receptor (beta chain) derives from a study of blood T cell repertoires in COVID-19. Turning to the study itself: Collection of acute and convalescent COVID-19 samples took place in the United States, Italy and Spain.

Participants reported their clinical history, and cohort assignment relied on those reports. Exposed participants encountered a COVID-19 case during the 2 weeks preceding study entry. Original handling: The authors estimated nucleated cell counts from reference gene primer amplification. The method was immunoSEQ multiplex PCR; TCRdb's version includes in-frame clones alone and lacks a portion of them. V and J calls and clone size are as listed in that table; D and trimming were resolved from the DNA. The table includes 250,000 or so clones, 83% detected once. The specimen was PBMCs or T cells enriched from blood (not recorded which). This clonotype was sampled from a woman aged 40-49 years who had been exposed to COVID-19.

The CDR3 DNA is TGTGCCAGCAGCGTAGATGTTGGGGGCCTTGATGGCTACACCTTC. Its translation is CASSVDVGGLDGYTF. The chain recombines TRBV9 with TRBJ1-2, with TRBD1 as a possible D gene (6 bases). From germline, CDR1 is SGDLS and CDR2 YYNGEE. The germline V and J ends were trimmed by 0 bases and 6 bases, with 15 bases remaining between them. The length of the CDR3 is 15 residues.